These T cell receptor beta chains were read from a single sample in a study of blood T cell repertoires in COVID-19. The repertoire was sequenced with immunoSEQ multiplex PCR; TCRdb's copy has only in-frame clones and lacks some. The sample lists about 120,000 clones, about 88% occurring once. Sequenced: peripheral blood. These receptors all come from a human donor in a cohort sampled during active COVID-19. Both conserved end residues are trimmed from each CDR3. Each record gives: V gene, J gene, CDR3 protein.

TRBV18	TRBJ2-5	ASSPRNSGGLKETQY
TRBV12-3/TRBV12-4	TRBJ2-7	ASSNGVSEQY
TRBV5-1	TRBJ1-1	ASSLEGQGYTEAF
TRBV3-1/TRBV3-2	TRBJ2-7	ASSQDLWTSYEQY
TRBV7-2	TRBJ2-1	ASSLWSAGETYNEQF
TRBV27	TRBJ2-2	ATRGTGRTGELF
TRBV5-6	TRBJ1-3	ASSPSGGGNTIY
TRBV18	TRBJ2-7	ASSPPMGSAIEQY
TRBV7-2	TRBJ2-1	ASSPWTSGGNEQF
TRBV7-2	TRBJ1-3	ASSTGQGAGNTIY
TRBV28	TRBJ2-2	ASSSGQGDTGELF
TRBV9	TRBJ2-2	ASSGHGELF
TRBV28	TRBJ2-1	ASSLSSGYRNEQF
TRBV27	TRBJ2-1	ASSPHRQGWGQF
TRBV9	TRBJ2-1	ASSGPGGVLGGEQF
TRBV5-1	TRBJ1-1	ASSRPGQGTEAF
TRBV15	TRBJ2-1	ATSRDYGRGDEQF
TRBV28	TRBJ2-3	ASSRLGGYGVTDTQY
TRBV18	TRBJ1-4	ASSPGELREKLF
TRBV2	TRBJ2-1	ASSAGAPYNEQF
TRBV28	TRBJ1-5	ASARTGGGNQPQH
TRBV21-1	TRBJ2-1	ASSKSRTNPGSSYNEQF
TRBV24-1	TRBJ2-5	ATSDPRGTAETQY
TRBV2	TRBJ2-4	ASSVGQGAANIQY
TRBV27	TRBJ2-7	ASSPRTSGSGEQY
TRBV30	TRBJ2-3	AWSSRGLGGTQY
TRBV11-1	TRBJ2-1	ASSPLSSGGAGEQF
TRBV2	TRBJ2-1	ASSEGRGSYNEQF
TRBV27	TRBJ1-2	ASSLRGRGGAGGYT
TRBV5-1	TRBJ2-3	ASSPGDTQY
TRBV28	TRBJ1-4	ASSPRRGRRNEKLF
TRBV28	TRBJ2-1	ASSPTLAGAYNEQF
TRBV4-2	TRBJ2-3	ASSQDGTLADTQY
TRBV27	TRBJ1-2	ASSPIQGYGYT
TRBV10-3	TRBJ1-1	AIRVGDLRGTEAF
TRBV29-1	TRBJ2-2	SVLSGANTGELF
TRBV6-6	TRBJ1-6	ASSYGDRDSPLH
TRBV7-7	TRBJ2-3	ASSPSGTSVADTQY
TRBV4-1	TRBJ2-6	ANLTDSGANVLT
TRBV7-9	TRBJ2-3	ASNTPGGVTDTQY
TRBV7-8	TRBJ2-7	ASSLVGQGGYEQY
TRBV28	TRBJ2-3	ASSLAGGGADTQY
TRBV13	TRBJ2-1	ASTLVLGPYNEQF
TRBV10-1	TRBJ2-3	ASSFSGDTQY